The sequence of this T cell receptor beta chain was determined in a study of blood T cell repertoires in COVID-19 (dated by TCRdb to the early 2020s). With respect to the entire study: Samples from collaborators originated in the United States, Italy and Spain and spanned both the acute and convalescent phases of COVID-19. The prospective study material was composed of cDNA or gDNA derived from T cells, B-cell-depleted T cells, or PBMCs. Subjects who had been exposed to COVID-19, were actively infected with it, or had recovered from it provided the deeply sampled blood TCRbeta repertoires that made up the dataset. A freely available public database, intended as a resource for researchers studying the immune response to SARS-CoV-2, is where the repertoires were released. The samples were drawn from the first 160 participants of the ongoing ImmuneRACE study and from some 1,300 subjects provided by 6 global collaborators. Sample metadata almost always included a de-identified subject ID, COVID-19 status, age in years and sex. HLA class I and class II types, where available, came from metadata supplied by the sample provider rather than from assay-based typing. Results and caveats for the whole study, not just this receptor: The amount of clinical and demographic metadata varied by source and participant and was provided uncurated.

Samples from volunteer blood donors who had recovered from COVID-19 were contributed by a second Seattle source. Collaborating institutions collected whole blood in K2EDTA tubes following their own protocols. For TCRbeta analysis, collaborator samples were shipped as frozen whole blood, as isolated PBMCs, or as DNA extracted from either sample type. The germline V gene (reference sequence) specifies SEHNR as CDR1 and FQNEAQ as CDR2. There are 13 amino acids in the CDR3, from cysteine to phenylalanine inclusive. Only the CDR3 region is kept as DNA, spanning 39 bases read in frame from base 1. Trimming takes 5 bases from V and 4 bases from J, and the germline ends sit 8 bases apart. This clone has only a few counts. There is no known antigen for this receptor. No clone much larger than this one lies a single base away; base qualities are absent. TCRbeta CDR3 regions were amplified from genomic DNA by means of the immunoSEQ Assay, a bias-controlled multiplex PCR. The paper's data handling went like this. The number of nucleated cells in each sample was estimated from the amplification of reference gene primers within the assay. To quantify the absolute abundance of each unique TCRbeta CDR3 rearrangement, sequence reads were collapsed and filtered. For each sample, productive Simpson clonality was calculated as the square root of Simpson's diversity index across productive rearrangements. Entries here come from immuneACCESS through TCRdb and include only in-frame sequences with V and J called. Some clones fail to appear in such tables; in the studies checked, an unresolved V gene covers under half of the shortfall, and the cause of the remainder is unknown. That table gives V, J and clone size, and the DNA gave D and trimming. This sample holds some 220,000 clones; 80% to 90% were observed only once. The ten largest make up 2.9% of the sample.

In this chain, TRBV7-9 is recombined with TRBJ2-2; the D segment could be TRBD1, given 6 matching bases. The sequence was collected from a man in his forties or fifties who had recovered from COVID-19. Sequenced sample: peripheral blood. The DNA is TGTGCCAGCAGCCACAGGGTCACCGGGGAGCTGTTTTTT. It encodes CASSHRVTGELFF.